What follows are 26 T cell receptor beta chains derived from one specimen sequenced in a study of immune evolution from preneoplasia to lung adenocarcinoma. Sequencing was performed with immunoSEQ multiplex PCR; in TCRdb, only in-frame clones are kept and a portion is missing. The profile shows around 5,600 clones, 75% to 90% of them singletons. Sequenced material: FFPE invasive lung adenocarcinoma tissue. The receptors derive from a person aged 50-75 years with lung adenocarcinoma.

The chain employs TRBV5-4 and TRBJ2-7; D possibly uses TRBD1 or TRBD2 (5 bases each). V lost 3 bases, J lost 6 bases, and 10 bases lay in between. This CDR3 has 12 amino acids. Germline V gene data show CDR1 as SGHNT and CDR2 as YYREEE (reference sequence). Here the CDR3 reads CASSSRGPEQYF. The CDR3 DNA reads as TGTGCCAGCAGCTCTCGGGGCCCCGAGCAGTACTTC.

This clone was counted only a few times. The gene calls are TRBV11-1 and TRBJ2-5; no firm D call. Germline V gene data show CDR1 as SGHAT and CDR2 as FQDESV (reference sequence). This CDR3 has 14 residues. Trimming took off 4 bases at V and 0 bases at J, with 9 bases between the two ends. Here the CDR3 reads CASSSDTYQETQYF. CDR3 in DNA: TGTGCCAGCAGCTCCGACACGTACCAAGAGACCCAGTACTTC.

V is TRBV21-1 and J is TRBJ2-1; no check of the table's D call, TRBD1, against the DNA was made. TRBV21-1 is a listed pseudogene. There are 15 residues in the CDR3. The DNA of the CDR3 is TGTGCCAGCAGCAAGGCCCTAACTGACAGCAGTCTGCAGTTCTTC. It codes for CASSKALTDSSLQFF.

This chain connects TRBV6-5 to TRBJ1-2; D remains ambiguous. Trimming removed 8 bases at V and 0 bases at J, with 7 bases between. From germline, CDR1 is MNHEY and CDR2 SVGAGI. The CDR3 has 12 amino acids. CDR3 coding DNA: TGTGCCAGCGGTTCAGCTAACTATGGCTACACCTTC. This sequence encodes CASGSANYGYTF.

A single count supports this clone. The chain joins TRBV6-5 to TRBJ2-6; D not certain. The germline V and J ends were trimmed by 5 bases and 0 bases, with 5 bases remaining between them. CDR1 MNHEY and CDR2 SVGAGI come from the germline V gene. The CDR3 is 14 amino acids. In DNA form, the CDR3 reads TGTGCCAGCAGTCAGTTCTCTGGGGCCAACGTCCTGACTTTC. Its translation is CASSQFSGANVLTF.

The chain combines TRBV6-1 with TRBJ1-1, with D perhaps matching TRBD1 (5 bases). The CDR3 sequence is 13 residues long. CDR1 is MNHNS and CDR2 is SASEGT in the germline V gene. V shed 6 bases and J shed 6 bases, with 14 bases lying between them. The CDR3 here is CASRAPGSAEAFF. The CDR3 nucleotides read TGTGCCAGCAGGGCCCCAGGGAGCGCTGAAGCTTTCTTT.

This clone was seen a handful of times. The chain uses TRBV7-2 and TRBJ2-5, with D hard to call. Trimming left V 1 base short and J 5 bases short, with 5 bases between. The length of the CDR3 is 12 residues. Germline CDR1 and CDR2: SGHTA and FQGNSA. The CDR3 DNA follows: TGTGCCAGCAGCTTAGGGGCGGAGACCCAGTACTTC. Its protein product is CASSLGAETQYF.

The chain couples TRBV30 to TRBJ2-4, with D perhaps matching TRBD2 (6 bases). CDR3 size: 14 residues. Trimming cost V 5 bases and J 0 bases, with 11 bases left between them. From germline, CDR1 is GTSNPN and CDR2 SVGIG (reference sequence). The CDR3 loop is CAWALGGAKNIQYF. The CDR3 region has the DNA TGTGCCTGGGCGTTGGGGGGAGCCAAAAACATTCAGTACTTC.

The V gene is TRBV30, the J gene TRBJ2-3; D is unclear. The CDR3 runs 13 residues. Germline V gene data show CDR1 as GTSNPN and CDR2 as SVGIG (reference sequence). The V gene lost 2 bases and the J gene lost 2 bases, with 8 bases spanning the gap. In DNA, the CDR3 is TGTGCCTGGAGTCTAACCAACACAGATACGCAGTATTTT. Translation gives CAWSLTNTDTQYF.

This chain uses TRBV6-1 with TRBJ1-6; D gene unclear. V lost 3 bases to trimming and J lost 7 bases, with 10 bases between them. Looked up from germline, CDR1 is MNHNS and CDR2 is SASEGT. The CDR3 is 14 amino acids. In DNA, the CDR3 is TGTGCCAGCAGTGAGACGGGCCTAAATTCACCCCTCCACTTT. This gives the protein CASSETGLNSPLHF.

The chain couples TRBV5-1 to TRBJ2-6, with D perhaps matching TRBD2 (6 bases). The V and J ends lost 6 bases and 0 bases respectively, with 13 bases between them. Germline values: CDR1 SGHRS, CDR2 YFSETQ. This CDR3 contains 16 residues. DNA of the CDR3: TGCGCCAGCATCGGAGGGGTTCACTCTGGGGCCAACGTCCTGACTTTC. This translates into CASIGGVHSGANVLTF.

The chain carries TRBV6-5 and TRBJ2-7; TRBD1 agrees at 9 bases. The CDR3 is 15 residues long. Germline CDR1 is MNHEY and CDR2 is SVGAGI. Trimming at V came to 0 bases and at J to 6 bases, leaving 6 bases not matched to a gene. The chain's CDR3 is CASSYSRQGDREQYF. CDR3 DNA sequence: TGTGCCAGCAGTTACTCGAGACAGGGGGATCGCGAGCAGTACTTC.

This clone is large in the sample. This chain links TRBV30 with TRBJ2-7; D is unresolved. The CDR3 consists of 13 residues. Per germline, CDR1 GTSNPN and CDR2 SVGIG (reference sequence). Trimming took off 0 bases at V and 3 bases at J, with 9 bases between the two ends. CDR3 loop: CAWSVSNSYEQYF. DNA for the CDR3: TGTGCCTGGAGTGTATCCAATAGCTACGAGCAGTACTTC.

The chain has TRBV10-1 and TRBJ2-2, with TRBD2 matching over 7 bases. The CDR3 sequence is 15 residues long. The J segment lost 0 bases and the V segment lost 3 bases, leaving 1 base of the junction unmatched. The germline V gene has CDR1 WNHNN and CDR2 SYGVQD (reference sequence). In DNA, the CDR3 is TGCGCCAGCAGTGAAAGCGGGGCGAACACCGGGGAGCTGTTTTTT. Its translation: CASSESGANTGELFF.

V and J are TRBV18 and TRBJ2-7; 9 nucleotides match TRBD1. The germline V gene has CDR1 KGHSH and CDR2 LQKENI. V shed 6 bases and J 7 bases; nucleotides not matched to a gene: 7. The CDR3 runs 13 residues. CDR3 residues: CASSPGQGLEQYF. The CDR3 DNA is TGTGCCAGCTCTCCGGGACAGGGTCTGGAGCAGTACTTC.

This clone occurred a few times. The chain employs TRBV10-3 and TRBJ2-4; TRBD2 aligns across 7 bases. Germline assignment: CDR1 ENHRY and CDR2 SYGVKD. The CDR3 loop spans 14 amino acids. V lost 8 bases and J lost 5; bases outside the gene matches: 9. DNA for the CDR3: TGTGCCATCCGCCCGCGGGGGAATGAAAACATTCAGTACTTC. Residues: CAIRPRGNENIQYF.

J is TRBJ1-1 and V is TRBV20-1; D possibly corresponds to TRBD1 (6 bases). The germline CDR1 and CDR2 sequences are DFQATT and SNEGSKA (reference sequence). The CDR3 is 11 amino acids. V dropped 0 bases and J dropped 11 bases, with 10 bases sitting between them. In nucleotides, the CDR3 is TGCAGTGCTAGAGACAGCCAGGGGGCTTTCTTT. Encoded protein: CSARDSQGAFF.

The CDR3 reads CASSQEFEGFETQYF. In nucleotides, the CDR3 is TGTGCCAGCAGCCAAGAATTCGAGGGGTTTGAGACCCAGTACTTC. The V call is TRBV4-2, the J call TRBJ2-5; D may match TRBD1 or TRBD2 (5 bases each). The CDR3 has 15 residues. Germline V gene sequence: CDR1 LGHNA, CDR2 YNFKEQ. V lost 0 bases, J lost 5 bases, and 13 bases lay in between.

CDR3 loop: CASSIRDRALIEQFF. The CDR3 DNA is TGTGCCAGTAGTATACGTGACAGGGCCTTGATTGAGCAGTTCTTC. J is TRBJ2-1 and V is TRBV19; 7 bases agree with TRBD1. The V segment lost 2 bases and the J segment 9 bases; nucleotides outside the gene matches: 10. CDR1 and CDR2 (germline): LNHDA, SQIVND (reference sequence). This CDR3 spans 15 amino acids.

The chain is built from TRBV29-1 and TRBJ1-2; 10 bases align to TRBD1. The CDR3 runs to 15 residues. Germline CDR1 is SQVTM and CDR2 is ANQGSEA. Trimming removed 7 bases from V and 3 bases from J; junction bases left unmatched: 11. The CDR3 is CSAIRPGQGYYGYTF. The CDR3 nucleotides are TGCAGCGCTATCCGACCGGGACAGGGGTACTATGGCTACACCTTC. The variable domain in full, completed from reference TRBV29-1 and TRBJ1-2, reads SAVISQKPSRDICQRGTSLTIQCQVDSQVTMMFWYRQQPGQSLTLIATANQGSEATYESGFVIDKFPISRPNLTFSTLTVSNMSPEDSSIYLCSAIRPGQGYYGYTFGSGTRLTVV.

V gene TRBV28 combines with J gene TRBJ2-5, with D unresolved. Trimming took 3 bases from V and 5 from J, leaving 16 bases between them. The CDR3 runs to 15 residues. CDR1 and CDR2 from the germline V gene are MDHEN and SYDVKM. Written as DNA, the CDR3 is TGTGCCAGCAGTTTCGTCCGTAGGGCCATGGAGACCCAGTACTTC. Amino acid sequence: CASSFVRRAMETQYF.

By proportion, this clone is large. V and J are TRBV7-6 and TRBJ2-3; 8 nucleotides align to TRBD2. J lost 2 bases, V lost 1 base, and 5 bases had no gene match. This CDR3 is 16 amino acids long. CDR1 SGHVS and CDR2 FNYEAQ come from the germline V gene. The CDR3 bases are TGTGCCAGCAGCTTAGGGACTAGCCCTCCCACAGATACGCAGTATTTT. This translates into CASSLGTSPPTDTQYF. The full variable domain, completed using reference TRBV7-6 and TRBJ2-3, is GAGVSQSPRYKVTKRGQDVALRCDPISGHVSLYWYRQALGQGPEFLTYFNYEAQQDKSGLPNDRFSAERPEGSISTLTIQRTEQRDSAMYRCASSLGTSPPTDTQYFGPGTRLTVL.

This rearrangement joins TRBV14 to TRBJ2-7, with D possibly being TRBD2 (6 bases). Germline V gene data show CDR1 as SGHDN and CDR2 as FVKESK. V lost 2 bases, J lost 5 bases, and 16 bases lay in between. This CDR3 is 15 amino acids long. The CDR3 nucleotides read TGTGCCAGCAGCCAATTTGGCCCCGGGGGTGACGAGCAGTACTTC. Protein product: CASSQFGPGGDEQYF.

This chain connects TRBV18 to TRBJ2-7, with a weak D call TRBD1 (6 bases). The CDR3 length is 15 residues. V was pared by 3 bases and J by 6 bases, with 18 bases between. The V gene's germline CDR1 is KGHSH and CDR2 LQKENI. The CDR3 nucleotides are TGTGCCAGCTCACCGGGGCTACAGGGTGCCGGCGAGCAGTACTTC. Its protein product is CASSPGLQGAGEQYF.

The chain recombines TRBV7-8 with TRBJ2-1; D is perhaps TRBD2 (5 bases). The germline V gene has CDR1 SGHVS and CDR2 FQNEAQ. The CDR3 extends over 11 amino acids. V lost 7 bases, J lost 7 bases, and 8 bases lay in between. The CDR3 reads CASMRVNEQFF. The CDR3 DNA follows: TGTGCCAGCATGCGGGTTAATGAGCAGTTCTTC.

The chain uses TRBV29-1 and TRBJ2-1; D not certain. V was pared by 1 base and J by 10 bases, with 26 bases between. The CDR3 is 17 amino acids. Germline CDR1 and CDR2: SQVTM and ANQGSEA. CDR3 nucleotides: TGCAGCGTTGAAGCCGACGATAAATTGAGTCCCAGTTGGGAGCAGTTCTTC. It codes for CSVEADDKLSPSWEQFF.